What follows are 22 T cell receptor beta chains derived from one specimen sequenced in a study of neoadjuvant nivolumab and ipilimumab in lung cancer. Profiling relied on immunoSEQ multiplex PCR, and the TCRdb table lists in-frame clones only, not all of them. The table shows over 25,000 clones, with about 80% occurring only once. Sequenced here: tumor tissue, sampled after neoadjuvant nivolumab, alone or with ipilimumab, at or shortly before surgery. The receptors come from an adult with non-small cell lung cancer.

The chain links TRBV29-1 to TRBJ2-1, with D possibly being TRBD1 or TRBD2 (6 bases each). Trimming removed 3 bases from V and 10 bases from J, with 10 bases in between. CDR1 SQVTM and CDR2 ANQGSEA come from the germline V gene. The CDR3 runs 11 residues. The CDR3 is CSVEGGLEQFF. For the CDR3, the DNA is TGCAGCGTTGAGGGGGGCCTCGAGCAGTTCTTC.

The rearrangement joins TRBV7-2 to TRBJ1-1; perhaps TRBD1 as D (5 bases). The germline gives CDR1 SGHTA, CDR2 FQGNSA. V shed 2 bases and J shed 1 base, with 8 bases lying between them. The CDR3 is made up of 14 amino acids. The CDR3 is CASSLQGRNTEAFF. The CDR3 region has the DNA TGTGCCAGCAGCTTACAGGGTCGGAACACTGAAGCTTTCTTT.

The DNA for the CDR3 is TGTGCCAGCAGCTTAGACGTGGGAACCGGGAACACCATATATTTT. Residues: CASSLDVGTGNTIYF. The V gene is TRBV7-2, the J gene TRBJ1-3; D not resolved. V was shortened by 1 base and J by 7 bases, with 14 bases between the two germline ends. CDR3 length equals 15 residues. The V gene's germline CDR1 is SGHTA and CDR2 FQGNSA.

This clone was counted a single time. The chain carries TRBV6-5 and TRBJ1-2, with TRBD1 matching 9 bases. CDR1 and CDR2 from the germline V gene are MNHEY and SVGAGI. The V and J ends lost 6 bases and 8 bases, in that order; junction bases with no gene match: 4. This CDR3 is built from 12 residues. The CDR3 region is CASRPTGGGYTF. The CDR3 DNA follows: TGTGCCAGCAGACCTACAGGGGGCGGCTACACCTTC.

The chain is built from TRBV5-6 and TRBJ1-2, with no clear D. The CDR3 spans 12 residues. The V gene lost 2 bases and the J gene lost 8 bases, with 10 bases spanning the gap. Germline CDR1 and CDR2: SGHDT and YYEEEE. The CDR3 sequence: CASSLSTDGYTF. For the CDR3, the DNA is TGTGCCAGCAGCTTATCAACAGACGGCTACACCTTC.

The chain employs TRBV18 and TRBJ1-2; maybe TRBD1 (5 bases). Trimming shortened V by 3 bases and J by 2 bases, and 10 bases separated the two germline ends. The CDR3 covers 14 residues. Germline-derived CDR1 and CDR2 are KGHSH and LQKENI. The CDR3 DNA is TGTGCCAGCTCACCCGACAGAAACAACTATGGCTACACCTTC. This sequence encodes CASSPDRNNYGYTF.

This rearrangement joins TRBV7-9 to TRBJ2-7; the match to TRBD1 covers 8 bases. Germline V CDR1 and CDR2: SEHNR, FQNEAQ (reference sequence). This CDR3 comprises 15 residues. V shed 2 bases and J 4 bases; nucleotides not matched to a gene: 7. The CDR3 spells CASSLRSGDRYEQYF. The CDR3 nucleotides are TGTGCCAGCAGCTTAAGGTCAGGGGACAGGTACGAGCAGTACTTC.

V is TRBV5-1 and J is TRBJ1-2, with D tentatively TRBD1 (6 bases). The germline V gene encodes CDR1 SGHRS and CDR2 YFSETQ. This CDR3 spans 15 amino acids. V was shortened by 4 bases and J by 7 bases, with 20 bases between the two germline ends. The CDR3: CASSLTELVRGGYTF. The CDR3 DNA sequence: TGCGCCAGCAGCCTTACAGAGTTGGTCAGGGGTGGCTACACCTTC.

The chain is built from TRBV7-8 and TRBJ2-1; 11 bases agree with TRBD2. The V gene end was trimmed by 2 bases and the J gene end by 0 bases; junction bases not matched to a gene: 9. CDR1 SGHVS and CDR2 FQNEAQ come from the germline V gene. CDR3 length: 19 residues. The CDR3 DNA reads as TGTGCCAGCAGCTTAAGGTTTAGCGGGGGGGTCAGCTCCTACAATGAGCAGTTCTTC. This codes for CASSLRFSGGVSSYNEQFF.

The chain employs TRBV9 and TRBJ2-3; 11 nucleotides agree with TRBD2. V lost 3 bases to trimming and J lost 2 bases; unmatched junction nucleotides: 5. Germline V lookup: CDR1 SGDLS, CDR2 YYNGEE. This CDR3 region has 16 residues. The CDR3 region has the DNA TGTGCCAGCAGCGCCGTTAGCGGGGGGGCCACAGATACGCAGTATTTT. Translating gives CASSAVSGGATDTQYF. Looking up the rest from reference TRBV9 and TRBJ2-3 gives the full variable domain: DSGVTQTPKHLITATGQRVTLRCSPRSGDLSVYWYQQSLDQGLQFLIQYYNGEERAKGNILERFSAQQFPDLHSELNLSSLELGDSALYFCASSAVSGGATDTQYFGPGTRLTVL.

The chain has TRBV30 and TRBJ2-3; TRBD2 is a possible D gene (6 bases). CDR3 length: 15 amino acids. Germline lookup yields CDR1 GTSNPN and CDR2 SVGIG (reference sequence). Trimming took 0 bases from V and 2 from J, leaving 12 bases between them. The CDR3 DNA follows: TGTGCCTGGAGTGTATATCGGGGGTACACAGATACGCAGTATTTT. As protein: CAWSVYRGYTDTQYF.

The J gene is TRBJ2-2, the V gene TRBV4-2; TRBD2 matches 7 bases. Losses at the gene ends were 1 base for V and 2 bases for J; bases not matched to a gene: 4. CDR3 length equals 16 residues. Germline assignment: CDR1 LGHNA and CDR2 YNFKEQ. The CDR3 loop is CASSQGAGTNTGELFF. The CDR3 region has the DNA TGTGCCAGCAGCCAAGGAGCGGGGACTAACACCGGGGAGCTGTTTTTT.

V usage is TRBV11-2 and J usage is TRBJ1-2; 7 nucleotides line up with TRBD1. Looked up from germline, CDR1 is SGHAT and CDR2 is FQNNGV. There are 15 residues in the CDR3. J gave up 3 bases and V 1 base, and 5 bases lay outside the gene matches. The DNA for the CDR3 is TGTGCCAGCAGCTTAGCGGAGGGGGCTCACTATGGCTACACCTTC. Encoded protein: CASSLAEGAHYGYTF.

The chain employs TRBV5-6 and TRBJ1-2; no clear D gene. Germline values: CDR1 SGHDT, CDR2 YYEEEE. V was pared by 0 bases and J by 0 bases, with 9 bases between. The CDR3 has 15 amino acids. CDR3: CASSLASSTNYGYTF. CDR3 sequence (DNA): TGTGCCAGCAGCTTGGCATCCTCAACTAACTATGGCTACACCTTC.

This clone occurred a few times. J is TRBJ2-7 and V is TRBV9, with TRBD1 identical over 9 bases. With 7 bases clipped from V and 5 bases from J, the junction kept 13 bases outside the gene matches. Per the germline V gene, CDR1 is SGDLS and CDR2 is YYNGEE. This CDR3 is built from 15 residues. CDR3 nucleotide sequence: TGTGCCAGCGGGATGGACAGGGGCGTTTTGGACGAGCAGTACTTC. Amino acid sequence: CASGMDRGVLDEQYF.

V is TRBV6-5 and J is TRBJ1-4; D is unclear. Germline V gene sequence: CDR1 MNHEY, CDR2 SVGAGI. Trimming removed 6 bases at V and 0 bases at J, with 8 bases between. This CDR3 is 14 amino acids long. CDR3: CASREGATNEKLFF. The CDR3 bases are TGTGCCAGCAGAGAAGGAGCAACTAATGAAAAACTGTTTTTT.

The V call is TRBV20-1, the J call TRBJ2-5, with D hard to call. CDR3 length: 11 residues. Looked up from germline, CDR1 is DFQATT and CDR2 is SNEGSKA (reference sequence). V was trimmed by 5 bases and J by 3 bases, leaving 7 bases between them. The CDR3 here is CSAALEETQYF. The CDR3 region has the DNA TGCAGTGCTGCCCTCGAAGAGACCCAGTACTTC.

CDR3 bases: TGTGCCAGCAGCTTAGGGGCGGGGAATTCACCCCTCCACTTT. Protein: CASSLGAGNSPLHF. The rearrangement joins TRBV7-9 to TRBJ1-6; D gene ambiguous. The length of the CDR3 is 14 residues. Between the trimmed V and J ends, which lost 1 base and 7 bases, there was a span of 8 bases. From germline, CDR1 is SEHNR and CDR2 FQNEAQ (reference sequence).

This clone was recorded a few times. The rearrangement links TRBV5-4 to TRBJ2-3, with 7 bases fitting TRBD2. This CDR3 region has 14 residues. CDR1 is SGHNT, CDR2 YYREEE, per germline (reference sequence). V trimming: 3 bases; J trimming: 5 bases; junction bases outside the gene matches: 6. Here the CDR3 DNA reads TGTGCCAGCAGCTCCCGGGACTACGGAGATACGCAGTATTTT. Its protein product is CASSSRDYGDTQYF.

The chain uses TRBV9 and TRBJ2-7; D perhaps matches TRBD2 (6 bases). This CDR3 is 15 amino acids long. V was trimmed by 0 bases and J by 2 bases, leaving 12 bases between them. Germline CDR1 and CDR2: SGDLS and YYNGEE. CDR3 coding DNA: TGTGCCAGCAGCGTAGCTGAGGGAGGCACCTACGAGCAGTACTTC. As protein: CASSVAEGGTYEQYF.

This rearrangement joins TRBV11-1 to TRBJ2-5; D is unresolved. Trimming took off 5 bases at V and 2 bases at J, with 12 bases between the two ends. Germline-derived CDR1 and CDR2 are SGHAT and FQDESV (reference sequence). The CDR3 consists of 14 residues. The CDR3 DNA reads TGTGCCAGCAGCCCCTCAGCCAGTCAAGAGACCCAGTACTTC. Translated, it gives CASSPSASQETQYF.

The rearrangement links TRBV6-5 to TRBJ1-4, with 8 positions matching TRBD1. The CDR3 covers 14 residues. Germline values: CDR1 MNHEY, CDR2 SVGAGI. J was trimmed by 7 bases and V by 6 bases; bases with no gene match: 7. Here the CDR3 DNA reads TGTGCCAGCAGACGCCTAACAGGGGGTGAAAAACTGTTTTTT. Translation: CASRRLTGGEKLFF.